This paragraph reports one T cell receptor beta chain. Its antigen is still unknown. TCRdb keeps only in-frame clones here, not all; method: immunoSEQ multiplex PCR. The sample includes some 210,000 clones, less than 90% of them seen just once. The sample originates from a study of cytomegalovirus exposure and HLA in healthy donors. At the level of the study: According to later analysis, the same platform produced the 120 validation and under 700 first-cohort repertoires. Study findings and constraints: The study labeled 164 TCR beta chains cytomegalovirus-associated. For cytomegalovirus status, the classifier reportedly gave diagnoses with high specificity and sensitivity. A subsequent analysis found that TCR clusters from the first cohort also tended to co-occur in the approximately 120 validation repertoires, with roughly 95% of cluster scores above 0.

Germline CDR1 is MNHNS and CDR2 is SASEGT. This CDR3 is 15 amino acids long. The V segment lost 6 bases and the J segment 8 bases; nucleotides outside the gene matches: 9. The chain employs TRBV6-1 and TRBJ2-1; 11 nucleotides match TRBD2. The sample was PBMCs. The TCR sequence derives from a woman between 18 and 29 years old in good health and CMV-seronegative. The CDR3: CASSRTSGWLDEQFF. The DNA of the CDR3 is TGTGCCAGCAGCCGGACTAGCGGGTGGTTGGATGAGCAGTTCTTC.